This entry lists 30 T cell receptor beta chains sequenced from one sample in a study of cytomegalovirus exposure and HLA in healthy donors. It was with 60 Vbeta and 13 Jbeta primers that the PCR ran. Profiled with immunoSEQ multiplex PCR; TCRdb holds only in-frame clones, not every one. The profile covers 200,000 to 250,000 clones, with around 89% appearing a single time and over 0.95% taken by the ten largest. Input material: PBMCs. The receptors stem from a woman aged 18-35 years in good health and CMV-seronegative.

V gene TRBV7-9 combines with J gene TRBJ1-5; TRBD1 matches at 7 bases. Germline CDR1 is SEHNR and CDR2 is FQNEAQ (reference sequence). The CDR3 spans 14 residues. The junction had 7 bases not matched to a gene; V was cut back by 5 bases and J by 6 bases. The CDR3 spells CASSLTGAGQPQHF. CDR3 bases: TGTGCCAGCAGCCTTACAGGGGCGGGTCAGCCCCAGCATTTT.

This clone came up a few times. The rearrangement links TRBV5-1 to TRBJ1-1; 8 positions match TRBD1. The ends lost 4 bases at V and 2 bases at J; junction bases unmatched: 7. The CDR3 is made up of 15 amino acids. CDR1 is SGHRS and CDR2 is YFSETQ in the germline V gene. The CDR3 loop reads CASSGGQALNTEAFF. The CDR3 DNA reads TGCGCCAGCAGCGGGGGACAGGCTCTTAACACTGAAGCTTTCTTT.

V is TRBV15 and J is TRBJ1-5, with 8 bases fitting TRBD1. The CDR3 sequence is 17 residues long. Trimming at V came to 2 bases and at J to 6 bases, leaving 12 bases not matched to a gene. The V gene's germline CDR1 is LNHNV and CDR2 YYDKDF (reference sequence). The CDR3 DNA sequence: TGTGCCACCAGCAGACCCCTGGACAGGGTAAGTAGTCAGCCCCAGCATTTT. It is translated as CATSRPLDRVSSQPQHF. Based on the CDR3 plus reference TRBV15 and TRBJ1-5, the full variable domain is DAMVIQNPRYQVTQFGKPVTLSCSQTLNHNVMYWYQQKSSQAPKLLFHYYDKDFNNEADTPDNFQSRRPNTSFCFLDIRSPGLGDTAMYLCATSRPLDRVSSQPQHFGDGTRLSIL.

The chain carries TRBV7-6 and TRBJ2-7; TRBD2 matches 7 bases. The CDR3 sequence is 14 residues long. The junction had 6 bases not matched to a gene; V was cut back by 1 base and J by 6 bases. Germline CDR1 reads SGHVS; CDR2 reads FNYEAQ. CDR3 in DNA: TGTGCCAGCAGCTTAGGGGGGGAGGGCAGCGAGCAGTACTTC. It yields the protein CASSLGGEGSEQYF.

This rearrangement joins TRBV9 to TRBJ2-7, with D hard to call. V lost 0 bases, J lost 2 bases, and 9 bases lay in between. The CDR3 extends over 14 amino acids. The germline V gene encodes CDR1 SGDLS and CDR2 YYNGEE. CDR3 region: CASSVDSLTYEQYF. The CDR3 DNA is TGTGCCAGCAGCGTAGATTCACTGACCTACGAGCAGTACTTC.

The chain joins TRBV27 to TRBJ2-1; 9 nucleotides align to TRBD2. Trimming took 8 bases from V and 5 from J; bases not matched to a gene: 7. Germline assignment: CDR1 MNHEY and CDR2 SMNVEV (reference sequence). This CDR3 contains 14 residues. The CDR3 DNA is TGTGCCAGCGGGTATAGCGGGAGAAACAATGAGCAGTTCTTC. Residues: CASGYSGRNNEQFF.

DNA for the CDR3: TGTGCCAGCTCACCAAGACATAATGAAAAACTGTTTTTT. This codes for CASSPRHNEKLFF. The J gene is TRBJ1-4, the V gene TRBV18; D ambiguous. CDR1 KGHSH and CDR2 LQKENI come from the germline V gene. This CDR3 has 13 amino acids. Trimming took off 2 bases at V and 4 bases at J, with 5 bases between the two ends.

The V gene is TRBV18, the J gene TRBJ2-5, with D possibly being TRBD1 (6 bases). The germline CDR1 and CDR2 sequences are KGHSH and LQKENI. Trimming took off 5 bases at V and 3 bases at J, with 10 bases between the two ends. There are 13 residues in the CDR3. The CDR3 DNA follows: TGTGCCAGCTCAAGGGACACTGAAGAGACCCAGTACTTC. Translation gives CASSRDTEETQYF.

The rearrangement uses TRBV5-4 and TRBJ2-1, with D maybe TRBD2 (5 bases). The CDR3 runs to 11 residues. Germline CDR1 reads SGHNT; CDR2 reads YYREEE (reference sequence). Trimming shortened V by 4 bases and J by 8 bases, and 7 bases separated the two germline ends. CDR3 nucleotides: TGTGCCAGCAGCAACGGGGATGAGCAGTTCTTC. Its protein product is CASSNGDEQFF.

CDR3 DNA: TGTGCCAGCAGTGTGTCGGGACATACCAATCAGCCCCAGCATTTT. Translation: CASSVSGHTNQPQHF. V gene TRBV6-1 combines with J gene TRBJ1-5, with D possibly matching TRBD1 (6 bases). CDR3 length: 15 amino acids. The germline V gene encodes CDR1 MNHNS and CDR2 SASEGT. The V gene lost 4 bases and the J gene lost 3 bases, with 13 bases spanning the gap.

The J gene is TRBJ1-2, the V gene TRBV19; no firm D call. From germline, CDR1 is LNHDA and CDR2 SQIVND (reference sequence). V lost 3 bases to trimming and J lost 4 bases, with 9 bases between them. The CDR3 is 13 residues long. Written as DNA, the CDR3 is TGTGCCAGTAGTATGGAGCTACTCTATGGCTACACCTTC. Its translation is CASSMELLYGYTF.

This CDR3 reads CASSLARWKNYGYTF. The DNA for the CDR3 is TGCGCCAGCAGCTTGGCCAGGTGGAAGAACTATGGCTACACCTTC. J is TRBJ1-2 and V is TRBV5-1; D gene uncertain. This CDR3 is 15 amino acids long. V shed 0 bases and J shed 2 bases, with 11 bases lying between them. CDR1 SGHRS and CDR2 YFSETQ come from the germline V gene. The complete variable domain, with remaining parts taken from reference TRBV5-1 and TRBJ1-2, reads KAGVTQTPRYLIKTRGQQVTLSCSPISGHRSVSWYQQTPGQGLQFLFEYFSETQRNKGNFPGRFSGRQFSNSRSEMNVSTLELGDSALYLCASSLARWKNYGYTFGSGTRLTVV.

The chain combines TRBV4-2 with TRBJ1-5; D is unresolved. The germline gives CDR1 LGHNA, CDR2 YNFKEQ. Deletions cut 3 bases from V and 7 bases from J, with 19 bases between. The CDR3 length is 16 residues. CDR3 protein: CASSQDIGGLGQPQHF. The CDR3, as DNA: TGTGCCAGCAGCCAGGATATTGGAGGGCTGGGACAGCCCCAGCATTTT.

This rearrangement joins TRBV4-1 to TRBJ2-7; the match to TRBD2 covers 8 bases. The length of the CDR3 is 15 residues. V shed 0 bases and J 6 bases; nucleotides not matched to a gene: 7. In germline, CDR1 is MGHRA, CDR2 YSYEKL. The CDR3 spells CASSQEAGRVVEQYF. CDR3 nucleotides: TGCGCCAGCAGCCAAGAAGCCGGGAGGGTTGTCGAGCAGTACTTC.

This clone appeared once. CDR3 bases: TGTGCCAGCAGCGGGACTACCCTGCTAGCCAAAAACATTCAGTACTTC. Its protein product is CASSGTTLLAKNIQYF. This chain links TRBV11-2 with TRBJ2-4, with 7 bases aligning to TRBD2. J lost 0 bases, V lost 5 bases, and 7 bases had no gene match. CDR3 length: 16 amino acids. Germline lookup yields CDR1 SGHAT and CDR2 FQNNGV.

The chain joins TRBV13 to TRBJ2-1, with D possibly being TRBD1 (5 bases). CDR3 length: 15 residues. Looked up from germline, CDR1 is PRHDT and CDR2 is FYEKMQ (reference sequence). Trimming took 3 bases from V and 0 from J, leaving 9 bases between them. CDR3 bases: TGTGCCAGCAGCTTGGGGCGGACCTCCTACAATGAGCAGTTCTTC. It codes for CASSLGRTSYNEQFF.

The chain combines TRBV5-5 with TRBJ1-4; 10 bases agree with TRBD1. CDR1 and CDR2 from the germline V gene are SGHKS and YYEKEE (reference sequence). V was clipped by 4 bases and J by 3 bases; unmatched bases: 12. The CDR3 is made up of 18 amino acids. CDR3 sequence reads: CASSHGPGQGKANEKLFF. DNA for the CDR3: TGTGCCAGCAGCCACGGGCCGGGACAGGGGAAGGCTAATGAAAAACTGTTTTTT.

The chain has TRBV18 and TRBJ1-2, with D unclear. The CDR3 spans 14 residues. The V end was cut by 2 bases, the J end by 0 bases, with 7 bases between. Looked up from germline, CDR1 is KGHSH and CDR2 is LQKENI. For the CDR3, the DNA is TGTGCCAGCTCACCAGGGCTCTCTAACTATGGCTACACCTTC. Translated, it gives CASSPGLSNYGYTF.

This rearrangement joins TRBV4-1 to TRBJ1-2; the D gene is possibly TRBD1 (5 bases). V dropped 0 bases and J dropped 4 bases, with 15 bases sitting between them. The CDR3 covers 16 residues. Germline CDR1 and CDR2: MGHRA and YSYEKL. CDR3 in DNA: TGCGCCAGCAGCCAAGATCCCGGCGACGGGGGCTATGGCTACACCTTC. Protein product: CASSQDPGDGGYGYTF.

The V and J genes are TRBV10-1 and TRBJ1-1, with D possibly matching TRBD1 (5 bases). V shed 4 bases and J shed 1 base, with 13 bases lying between them. The CDR3 loop spans 15 amino acids. The V gene's germline CDR1 is WNHNN and CDR2 SYGVQD (reference sequence). CDR3 residues: CASSVSRGRNTEAFF. CDR3 sequence (DNA): TGCGCCAGCAGTGTTAGTAGGGGAAGGAACACTGAAGCTTTCTTT.

The V gene is TRBV5-1, the J gene TRBJ2-1; 10 bases match TRBD1. Germline assignment: CDR1 SGHRS and CDR2 YFSETQ. V shed 0 bases, J shed 5 bases, and the junction held 5 bases outside the gene matches. This CDR3 is built from 16 residues. The CDR3 nucleotides read TGCGCCAGCAGCTTGGCCTTGGGACAGGGGAACAATGAGCAGTTCTTC. Its protein product is CASSLALGQGNNEQFF.

The chain couples TRBV5-1 to TRBJ1-2, with D unresolved. Germline CDR1 and CDR2: SGHRS and YFSETQ. The CDR3 has 14 residues. Between the trimmed V and J ends, which lost 1 base and 4 bases, there was a span of 11 bases. The CDR3 loop is CASSLFGGSYGYTF. CDR3 coding DNA: TGCGCCAGCAGCTTGTTTGGAGGTTCCTATGGCTACACCTTC.

J is TRBJ2-7 and V is TRBV5-1; tentative D call: TRBD1 (6 bases). The germline V and J ends were trimmed by 3 bases and 6 bases, with 7 bases remaining between them. Germline CDR1 reads SGHRS; CDR2 reads YFSETQ. The CDR3 has 11 amino acids. CDR3 nucleotides: TGCGCCAGCAGCTCAGGGGTCGAGCAGTACTTC. Translated: CASSSGVEQYF.

The chain combines TRBV19 with TRBJ1-5, with no clear D. The CDR3 has 14 amino acids. From germline, CDR1 is LNHDA and CDR2 SQIVND (reference sequence). V was clipped by 9 bases and J by 1 base, with 13 bases between them. As DNA, the CDR3 is TGTGCCAGCGGAGACGCATCAAGCAATCAGCCCCAGCATTTT. This encodes CASGDASSNQPQHF.

This clone was seen more than once but under ten times. In DNA, the CDR3 is TGTGCCAGCAGTTACTTCGACAGGGGGCTTGAAAATGAGCAGTTCTTC. Protein sequence: CASSYFDRGLENEQFF. The V and J genes are TRBV6-6 and TRBJ2-1, with 10 nucleotides matching TRBD1. This CDR3 spans 16 amino acids. Germline-derived CDR1 and CDR2 are MNHNY and SVGAGI (reference sequence). The junction had 7 bases not matched to a gene; V was cut back by 1 base and J by 7 bases.

This clone was observed once. This chain connects TRBV10-2 to TRBJ2-2; D ambiguous. Germline V gene lookup returns CDR1 WSHSY and CDR2 SAAADI. The CDR3 spans 14 residues. V was trimmed by 7 bases and J by 2 bases, leaving 11 bases between them. DNA for the CDR3: TGCGCCAGCAATAGTCTTGTTAACACCGGGGAGCTGTTTTTT. Protein: CASNSLVNTGELFF.

The chain is built from TRBV5-1 and TRBJ2-4, with 9 bases fitting TRBD1. The V and J ends lost 0 bases and 12 bases, in that order; junction bases with no gene match: 10. This CDR3 has 15 amino acids. CDR1 SGHRS and CDR2 YFSETQ come from the germline V gene. The CDR3 DNA reads TGCGCCAGCAGCTTGGAGGACAGGGGTAAGGACAGTCAGTACTTC. Its protein product is CASSLEDRGKDSQYF.

This clone was recorded a few times. The chain joins TRBV5-1 to TRBJ1-2; D ambiguous. The germline V and J ends were trimmed by 0 bases and 4 bases, with 7 bases remaining between them. The CDR3 totals 13 residues. Germline values: CDR1 SGHRS, CDR2 YFSETQ. The CDR3 bases are TGCGCCAGCAGCTTGGTGCAGGCCTATGGCTACACCTTC. Protein sequence: CASSLVQAYGYTF.

The chain has TRBV5-1 and TRBJ2-1, with D hard to call. Deletions cut 0 bases from V and 4 bases from J, with 5 bases between. The CDR3 covers 13 residues. Germline-derived CDR1 and CDR2 are SGHRS and YFSETQ. The CDR3 DNA reads as TGCGCCAGCAGCTTGGCCACATACAATGAGCAGTTCTTC. It is translated as CASSLATYNEQFF.

The chain has TRBV6-1 and TRBJ1-6; 8 bases line up with TRBD1. The CDR3 extends over 13 amino acids. V was pared by 6 bases and J by 7 bases, with 2 bases of the junction left unmatched. Germline CDR1 is MNHNS and CDR2 is SASEGT. In DNA, the CDR3 is TGTGCCAGCAGAAGACAGGGGAATTCACCCCTCCACTTT. Translated, it gives CASRRQGNSPLHF.